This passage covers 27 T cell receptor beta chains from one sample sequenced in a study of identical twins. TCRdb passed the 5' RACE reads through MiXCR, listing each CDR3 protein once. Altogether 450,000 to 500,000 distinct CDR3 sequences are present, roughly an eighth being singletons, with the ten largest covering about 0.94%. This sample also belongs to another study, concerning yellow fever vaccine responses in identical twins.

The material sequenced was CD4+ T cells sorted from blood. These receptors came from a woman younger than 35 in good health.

CDR3 loop: CASSGWTGVSYEQYF. DNA of the CDR3: TGTGCCAGCAGTGGGTGGACAGGGGTCTCCTACGAGCAGTACTTC. The chain uses TRBV6-6 and TRBJ2-7; 9 bases line up with TRBD1. CDR1 is MNHNY and CDR2 is SVGAGI in the germline V gene (reference sequence). The CDR3 loop spans 15 amino acids. Trimming at V came to 5 bases and at J to 0 bases, leaving 5 bases not matched to a gene.

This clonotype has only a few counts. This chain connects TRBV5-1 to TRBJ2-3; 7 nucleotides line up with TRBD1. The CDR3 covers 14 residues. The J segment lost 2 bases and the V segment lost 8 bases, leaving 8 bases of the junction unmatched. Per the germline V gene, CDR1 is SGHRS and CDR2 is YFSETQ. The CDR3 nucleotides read TGCGCCAGTTCTTGGGACAGCCCCACAGATACGCAGTATTTT. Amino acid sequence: CASSWDSPTDTQYF.

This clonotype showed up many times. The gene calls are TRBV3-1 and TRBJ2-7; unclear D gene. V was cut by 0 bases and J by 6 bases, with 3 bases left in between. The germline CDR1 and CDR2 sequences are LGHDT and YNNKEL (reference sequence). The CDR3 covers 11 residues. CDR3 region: CASSQEGEQYF. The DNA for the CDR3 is TGTGCCAGCAGCCAAGAGGGCGAGCAGTACTTC.

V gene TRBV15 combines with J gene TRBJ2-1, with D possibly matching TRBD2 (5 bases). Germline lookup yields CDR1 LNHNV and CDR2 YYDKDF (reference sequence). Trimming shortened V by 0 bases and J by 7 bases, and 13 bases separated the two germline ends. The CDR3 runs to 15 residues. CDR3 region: CATSREVGKANEQFF. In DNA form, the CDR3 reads TGTGCCACCAGCAGAGAAGTCGGGAAGGCGAATGAGCAGTTCTTC.

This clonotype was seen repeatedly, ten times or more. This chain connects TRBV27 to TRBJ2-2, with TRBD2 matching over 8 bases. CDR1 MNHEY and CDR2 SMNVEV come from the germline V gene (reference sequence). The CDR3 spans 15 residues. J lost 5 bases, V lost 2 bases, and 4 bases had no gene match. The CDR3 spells CASSLTSGGTGELFF. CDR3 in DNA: TGTGCCAGCAGTTTAACGAGCGGGGGAACCGGGGAGCTGTTTTTT.

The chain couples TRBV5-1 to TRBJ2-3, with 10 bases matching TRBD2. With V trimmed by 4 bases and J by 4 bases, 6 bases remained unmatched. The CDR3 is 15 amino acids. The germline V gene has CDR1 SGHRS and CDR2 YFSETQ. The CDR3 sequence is CASSVTGTSADTQYF. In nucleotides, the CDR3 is TGCGCCAGCAGCGTTACCGGGACTAGCGCAGATACGCAGTATTTT.

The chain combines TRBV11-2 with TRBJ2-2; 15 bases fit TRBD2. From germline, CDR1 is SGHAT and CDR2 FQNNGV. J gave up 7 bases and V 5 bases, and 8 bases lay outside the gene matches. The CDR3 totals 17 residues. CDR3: CASSPGLAGGLIGELFF. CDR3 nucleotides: TGTGCCAGCAGCCCCGGACTAGCGGGGGGGCTGATCGGGGAGCTGTTTTTT.

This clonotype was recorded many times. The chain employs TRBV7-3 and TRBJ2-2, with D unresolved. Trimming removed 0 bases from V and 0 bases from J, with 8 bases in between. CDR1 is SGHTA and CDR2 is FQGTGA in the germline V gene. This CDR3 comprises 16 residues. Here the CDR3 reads CASSLTHTPNTGELFF. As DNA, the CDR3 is TGTGCCAGCAGCTTAACCCACACACCGAACACCGGGGAGCTGTTTTTT.

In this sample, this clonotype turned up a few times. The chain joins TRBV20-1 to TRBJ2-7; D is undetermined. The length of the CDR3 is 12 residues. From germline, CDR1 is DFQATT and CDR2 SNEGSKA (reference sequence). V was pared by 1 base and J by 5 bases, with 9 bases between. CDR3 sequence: CSARVAGDEQYF. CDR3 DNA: TGCAGTGCTAGAGTAGCCGGAGACGAGCAGTACTTC.

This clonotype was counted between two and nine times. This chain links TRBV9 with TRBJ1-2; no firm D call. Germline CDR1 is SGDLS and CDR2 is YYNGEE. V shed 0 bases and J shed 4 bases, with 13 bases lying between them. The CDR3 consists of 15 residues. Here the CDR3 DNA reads TGTGCCAGCAGCGTAGTTTCGGGTGTAGGCTATGGCTACACCTTC. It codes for CASSVVSGVGYGYTF.

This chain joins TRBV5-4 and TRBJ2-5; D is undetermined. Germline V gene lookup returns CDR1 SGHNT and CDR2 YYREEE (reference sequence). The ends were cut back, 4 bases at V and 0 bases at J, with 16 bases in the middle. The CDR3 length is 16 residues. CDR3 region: CASSLPPGGNQETQYF. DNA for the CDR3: TGTGCCAGCAGCCTCCCCCCTGGTGGGAACCAAGAGACCCAGTACTTC.

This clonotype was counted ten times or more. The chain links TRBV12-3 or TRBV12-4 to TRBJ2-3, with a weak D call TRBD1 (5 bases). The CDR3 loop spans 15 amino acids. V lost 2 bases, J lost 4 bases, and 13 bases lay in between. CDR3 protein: CASSLQGKFADTQYF. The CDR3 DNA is TGTGCCAGCAGTTTACAGGGAAAGTTTGCAGATACGCAGTATTTT.

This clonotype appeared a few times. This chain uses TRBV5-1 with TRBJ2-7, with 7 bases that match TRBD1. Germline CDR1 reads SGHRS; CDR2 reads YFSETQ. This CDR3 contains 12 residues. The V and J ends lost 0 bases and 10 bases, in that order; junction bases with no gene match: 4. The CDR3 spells CASSLGQGDQYF. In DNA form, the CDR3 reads TGCGCCAGCAGCTTGGGACAGGGAGATCAGTACTTC.

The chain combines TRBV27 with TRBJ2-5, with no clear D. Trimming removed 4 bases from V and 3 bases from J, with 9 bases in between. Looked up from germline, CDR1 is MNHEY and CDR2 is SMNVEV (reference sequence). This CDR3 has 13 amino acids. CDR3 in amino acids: CASSSLNEETQYF. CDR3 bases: TGTGCCAGCAGTTCCCTCAATGAAGAGACCCAGTACTTC.

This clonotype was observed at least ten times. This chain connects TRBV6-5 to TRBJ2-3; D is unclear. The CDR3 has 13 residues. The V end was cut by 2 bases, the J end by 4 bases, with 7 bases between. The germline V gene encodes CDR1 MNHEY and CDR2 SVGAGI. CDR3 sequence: CASSYLVADTQYF. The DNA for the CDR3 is TGTGCCAGCAGTTACCTCGTGGCAGATACGCAGTATTTT.

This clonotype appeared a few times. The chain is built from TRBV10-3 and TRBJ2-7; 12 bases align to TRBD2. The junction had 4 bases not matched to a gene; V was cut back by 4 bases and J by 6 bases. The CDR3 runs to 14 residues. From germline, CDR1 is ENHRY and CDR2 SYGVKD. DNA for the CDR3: TGTGCCATCAGTGCACTAGCGGGAGGCGGCGAGCAGTACTTC. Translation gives CAISALAGGGEQYF.

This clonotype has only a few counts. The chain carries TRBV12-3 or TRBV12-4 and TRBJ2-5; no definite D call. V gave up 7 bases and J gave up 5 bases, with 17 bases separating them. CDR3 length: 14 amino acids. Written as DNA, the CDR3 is TGTGCCAGCACCACTAAATCGCAGCCGGAGACCCAGTACTTC. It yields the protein CASTTKSQPETQYF.

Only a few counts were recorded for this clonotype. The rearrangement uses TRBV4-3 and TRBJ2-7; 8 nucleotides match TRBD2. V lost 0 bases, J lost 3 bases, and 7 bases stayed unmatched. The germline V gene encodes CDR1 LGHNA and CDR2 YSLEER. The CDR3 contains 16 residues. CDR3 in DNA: TGCGCCAGCAGCCAAGATCACGCAAGCGGGAGCTACGAGCAGTACTTC. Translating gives CASSQDHASGSYEQYF.

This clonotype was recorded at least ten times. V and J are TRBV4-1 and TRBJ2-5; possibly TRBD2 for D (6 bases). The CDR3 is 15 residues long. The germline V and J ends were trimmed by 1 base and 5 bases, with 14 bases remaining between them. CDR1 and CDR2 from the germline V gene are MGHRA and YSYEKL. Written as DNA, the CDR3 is TGCGCCAGCAGCCAAGGGAGGGGTGGACGTGAGACCCAGTACTTC. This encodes CASSQGRGGRETQYF.

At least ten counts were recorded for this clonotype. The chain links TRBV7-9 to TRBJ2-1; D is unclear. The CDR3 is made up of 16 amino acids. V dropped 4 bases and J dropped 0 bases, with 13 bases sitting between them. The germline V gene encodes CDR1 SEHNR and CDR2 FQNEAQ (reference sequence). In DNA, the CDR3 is TGTGCCAGCAGCTCCTCTCCCCGGAGCTCCTACAATGAGCAGTTCTTC. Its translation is CASSSSPRSSYNEQFF.

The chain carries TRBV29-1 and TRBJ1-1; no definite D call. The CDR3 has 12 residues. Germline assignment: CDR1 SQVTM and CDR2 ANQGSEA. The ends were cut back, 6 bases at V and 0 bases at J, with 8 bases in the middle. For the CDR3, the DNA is TGCAGCGTCAAGGGCATGAACACTGAAGCTTTCTTT. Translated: CSVKGMNTEAFF.

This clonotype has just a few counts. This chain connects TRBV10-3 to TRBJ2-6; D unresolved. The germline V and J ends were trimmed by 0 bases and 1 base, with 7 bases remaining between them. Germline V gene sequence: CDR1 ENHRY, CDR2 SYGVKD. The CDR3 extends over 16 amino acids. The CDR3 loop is CAISESKVSGANVLTF. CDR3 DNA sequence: TGTGCCATCAGTGAGTCTAAAGTTTCTGGGGCCAACGTCCTGACTTTC.

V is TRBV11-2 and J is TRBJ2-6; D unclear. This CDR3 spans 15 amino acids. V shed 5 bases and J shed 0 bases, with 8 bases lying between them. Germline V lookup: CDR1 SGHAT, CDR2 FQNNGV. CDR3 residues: CASSLQRSGANVLTF. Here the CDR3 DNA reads TGTGCCAGCAGCCTACAACGCTCTGGGGCCAACGTCCTGACTTTC.

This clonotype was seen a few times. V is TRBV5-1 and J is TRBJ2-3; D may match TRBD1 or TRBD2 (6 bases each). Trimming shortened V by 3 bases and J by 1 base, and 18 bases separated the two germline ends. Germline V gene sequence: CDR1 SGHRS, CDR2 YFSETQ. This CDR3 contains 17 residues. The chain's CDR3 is CASSSIRDRRGTDTQYF. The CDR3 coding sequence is TGCGCCAGCAGCTCCATCCGAGACAGGAGGGGCACAGATACGCAGTATTTT. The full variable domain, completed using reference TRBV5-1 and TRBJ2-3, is KAGVTQTPRYLIKTRGQQVTLSCSPISGHRSVSWYQQTPGQGLQFLFEYFSETQRNKGNFPGRFSGRQFSNSRSEMNVSTLELGDSALYLCASSSIRDRRGTDTQYFGPGTRLTVL.

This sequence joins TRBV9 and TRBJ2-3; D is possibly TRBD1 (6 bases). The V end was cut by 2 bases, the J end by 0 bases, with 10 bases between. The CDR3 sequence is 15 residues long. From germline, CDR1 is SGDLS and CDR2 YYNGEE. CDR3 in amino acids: CASSVRDTSTDTQYF. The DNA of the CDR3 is TGTGCCAGCAGCGTCCGGGACACTAGCACAGATACGCAGTATTTT.

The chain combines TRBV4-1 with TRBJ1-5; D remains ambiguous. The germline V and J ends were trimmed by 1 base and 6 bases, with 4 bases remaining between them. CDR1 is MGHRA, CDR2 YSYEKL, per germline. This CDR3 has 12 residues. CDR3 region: CASSQVGQPQHF. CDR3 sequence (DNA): TGCGCCAGCAGCCAAGTCGGTCAGCCCCAGCATTTT.

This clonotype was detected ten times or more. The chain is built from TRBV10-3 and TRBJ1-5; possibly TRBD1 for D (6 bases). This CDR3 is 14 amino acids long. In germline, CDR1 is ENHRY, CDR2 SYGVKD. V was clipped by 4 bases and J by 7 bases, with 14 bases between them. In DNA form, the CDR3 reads TGTGCCATCAGTGGGCTATTAGGGGGGCAGCCCCAGCATTTT. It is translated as CAISGLLGGQPQHF.